Below, 20 T cell receptor beta chains from the same sample are listed, as sequenced in a study of high-grade serous ovarian cancer treatment subgroups. Tumor samples were obtained before definitive surgery or chemotherapy. Produced via immunoSEQ multiplex PCR; TCRdb's table is partial and in-frame only. The sample holds fewer than 35,000 clones; about 86% are singletons and the top ten take 2% to 2.5%. The sequenced sample consisted of tumor tissue. The receptors originated from a human donor with high-grade serous ovarian cancer.

The chain uses TRBV7-9 and TRBJ2-1; D unclear. Trimming pared 4 bases from V and 9 bases from J, leaving 16 bases between. The CDR3 spans 14 residues. Germline V gene sequence: CDR1 SEHNR, CDR2 FQNEAQ (reference sequence). The CDR3 is CASSSTKRNGEQFF. Here the CDR3 DNA reads TGTGCCAGCAGCTCAACAAAAAGGAACGGTGAGCAGTTCTTC.

The genes are TRBV5-1 and TRBJ2-7, with 7 bases identical to TRBD1. The CDR3 spans 15 residues. Germline V gives CDR1 SGHRS, CDR2 YFSETQ. V shed 3 bases and J 3 bases; nucleotides not matched to a gene: 9. DNA of the CDR3: TGCGCCAGCAGCTCGGGACAGACTACCCTCTACGAGCAGTACTTC. Its protein product is CASSSGQTTLYEQYF.

CDR3 region: CASSPLGQGGSYEQYF. CDR3 DNA sequence: TGTGCCAGCAGTCCTTTGGGACAGGGGGGATCCTACGAGCAGTACTTC. The chain carries TRBV6-6 and TRBJ2-5, with 11 bases aligning to TRBD1. The end of the DNA is better explained by TRBJ2-7, so the J call may be wrong. The CDR3 has 16 amino acids. Per the germline V gene, CDR1 is MNHNY and CDR2 is SVGAGI (reference sequence).

This chain connects TRBV6-6 to TRBJ1-5, with 7 bases matching TRBD1. The CDR3 has 14 residues. Germline assignment: CDR1 MNHNY and CDR2 SVGAGI (reference sequence). The V and J ends lost 7 bases and 2 bases, in that order; junction bases with no gene match: 5. The CDR3 DNA reads as TGTGCCAGCACAGGGGGTGGGGGCAATCAGCCCCAGCATTTT. Protein sequence: CASTGGGGNQPQHF.

The rearrangement joins TRBV7-9 to TRBJ1-3; D uncertain. The V gene's germline CDR1 is SEHNR and CDR2 FQNEAQ (reference sequence). Trimming took 1 base from V and 0 from J, leaving 19 bases between them. There are 19 residues in the CDR3. The CDR3 region is CASSLGGFSGPLSGNTIYF. The CDR3 region has the DNA TGTGCCAGCAGCTTAGGAGGCTTTTCCGGACCCCTCTCTGGAAACACCATATATTTT.

The chain has TRBV27 and TRBJ2-1, with TRBD1 matching over 7 bases. Germline V lookup: CDR1 MNHEY, CDR2 SMNVEV (reference sequence). This CDR3 region has 12 residues. The J segment lost 7 bases and the V segment lost 5 bases, leaving 2 bases of the junction unmatched. CDR3 DNA sequence: TGTGCCAGCAGTAAACAGGGGAATGAGCAGTTCTTC. The encoded protein is CASSKQGNEQFF.

The genes are TRBV19 and TRBJ1-2; D ambiguous. The CDR3 covers 13 residues. The germline V gene encodes CDR1 LNHDA and CDR2 SQIVND (reference sequence). Deletions cut 1 base from V and 2 bases from J, with 5 bases between. In nucleotides, the CDR3 is TGTGCCAGTAGTATAGGGCGGAACTATGGCTACACCTTC. Residues: CASSIGRNYGYTF.

This clone has just one count. The rearrangement uses TRBV5-1 and TRBJ2-1; D possibly corresponds to TRBD2 (6 bases). The CDR3 is made up of 14 amino acids. Germline CDR1 reads SGHRS; CDR2 reads YFSETQ. Trimming cost V 5 bases and J 7 bases, with 16 bases left between them. This CDR3 reads CASRPTGGANEQFF. For the CDR3, the DNA is TGCGCCAGCAGGCCGACCGGCGGGGCTAATGAGCAGTTCTTC.

This rearrangement joins TRBV11-2 to TRBJ2-7, with D tentatively TRBD1 (5 bases). V gave up 1 base and J gave up 4 bases, with 14 bases separating them. CDR3 length equals 15 residues. Per the germline V gene, CDR1 is SGHAT and CDR2 is FQNNGV. CDR3 sequence reads: CASSLGFNRFYEQYF. In DNA, the CDR3 is TGTGCCAGCAGCTTAGGGTTCAACAGGTTTTACGAGCAGTACTTC.

Written as DNA, the CDR3 is TGTGCCAGCAGGGCCCGACAGGGGGCCCGTGAAAAACTGTTTTTT. Amino acid sequence: CASRARQGAREKLFF. The chain uses TRBV6-5 and TRBJ1-4; 10 nucleotides agree with TRBD1. The germline gives CDR1 MNHEY, CDR2 SVGAGI. Trimming cost V 6 bases and J 7 bases; bases outside gene matches: 8. The CDR3 extends over 15 amino acids.

CDR3 bases: TGTGCCTGGAGTCAGGGGTTGGCAGATACGCAGTATTTT. It is translated as CAWSQGLADTQYF. V usage is TRBV30 and J usage is TRBJ2-3; TRBD1 might be the D (6 bases). This CDR3 has 13 residues. V was clipped by 2 bases and J by 4 bases, with 10 bases between them. Looked up from germline, CDR1 is GTSNPN and CDR2 is SVGIG (reference sequence).

The chain links TRBV11-2 to TRBJ2-3; 7 bases align to TRBD2. The V segment lost 3 bases and the J segment 0 bases; nucleotides outside the gene matches: 3. The CDR3 covers 15 residues. Germline V gene sequence: CDR1 SGHAT, CDR2 FQNNGV. The CDR3 region is CASSFGGSSTDTQYF. The CDR3 region has the DNA TGTGCCAGCAGCTTCGGGGGGTCTAGCACAGATACGCAGTATTTT.

The chain couples TRBV9 to TRBJ2-3, with TRBD2 matching 7 bases. Per the germline V gene, CDR1 is SGDLS and CDR2 is YYNGEE. V shed 2 bases and J 2 bases; nucleotides not matched to a gene: 8. The CDR3 runs to 16 residues. CDR3 sequence reads: CASSVGDLAATDTQYF. CDR3 nucleotides: TGTGCCAGCAGCGTGGGGGACCTAGCGGCCACAGATACGCAGTATTTT. Filled out from reference TRBV9 and TRBJ2-3, the complete variable domain reads DSGVTQTPKHLITATGQRVTLRCSPRSGDLSVYWYQQSLDQGLQFLIQYYNGEERAKGNILERFSAQQFPDLHSELNLSSLELGDSALYFCASSVGDLAATDTQYFGPGTRLTVL.

The J gene is TRBJ2-1, the V gene TRBV27; D is possibly TRBD2 (7 bases). V was shortened by 3 bases and J by 10 bases, with 13 bases between the two germline ends. Per germline, CDR1 MNHEY and CDR2 SMNVEV (reference sequence). The CDR3 is 13 amino acids. The CDR3 loop is CASSLWEGVEQFF. The CDR3, as DNA: TGTGCCAGCAGTTTGTGGGAGGGGGTCGAGCAGTTCTTC.

The chain links TRBV7-9 to TRBJ1-4; TRBD1 matches 7 bases. Germline V gene lookup returns CDR1 SEHNR and CDR2 FQNEAQ (reference sequence). The V segment lost 4 bases and the J segment 4 bases; nucleotides outside the gene matches: 6. This CDR3 spans 15 amino acids. In DNA form, the CDR3 reads TGTGCCAGCAGCTACAAGGGGGCGGGTAATGAAAAACTGTTTTTT. This encodes CASSYKGAGNEKLFF.

V is TRBV7-2 and J is TRBJ2-2, with TRBD2 identical over 10 bases. The CDR3 is made up of 17 amino acids. The junction had 6 bases not matched to a gene; V was cut back by 1 base and J by 4 bases. The germline CDR1 and CDR2 sequences are SGHTA and FQGNSA. Here the CDR3 DNA reads TGTGCCAGCAGCTTAGGGGCTAGCGGGAGTGGCACCGGGGAGCTGTTTTTT. Amino acids: CASSLGASGSGTGELFF.

The chain recombines TRBV6-4 with TRBJ2-3; D gene uncertain. V lost 2 bases to trimming and J lost 1 base, with 4 bases between them. CDR1 is MRHNA and CDR2 is SNTAGT in the germline V gene. The CDR3 has 13 residues. CDR3 sequence reads: CASSDGGTDTQYF. CDR3 DNA: TGTGCCAGCAGTGACGGGGGCACAGATACGCAGTATTTT.

The V and J genes are TRBV19 and TRBJ2-2, with D hard to call. This CDR3 has 15 amino acids. Germline V lookup: CDR1 LNHDA, CDR2 SQIVND (reference sequence). Trimming removed 0 bases at V and 1 base at J, with 6 bases between. CDR3 in amino acids: CASSIEGWNTGELFF. As DNA, the CDR3 is TGTGCCAGTAGTATAGAGGGGTGGAACACCGGGGAGCTGTTTTTT.

DNA for the CDR3: TGCAGCGTTGCCGACTCTGGGGCCAACGTCCTGACTTTC. It codes for CSVADSGANVLTF. The chain is built from TRBV29-1 and TRBJ2-6; D uncertain. Germline V gives CDR1 SQVTM, CDR2 ANQGSEA. Trimming cost V 4 bases and J 0 bases, with 4 bases left between them. CDR3 length: 13 amino acids. Full variable domain (outside the CDR3, taken from reference TRBV29-1 and TRBJ2-6): SAVISQKPSRDICQRGTSLTIQCQVDSQVTMMFWYRQQPGQSLTLIATANQGSEATYESGFVIDKFPISRPNLTFSTLTVSNMSPEDSSIYLCSVADSGANVLTFGAGSRLTVL.

The chain has TRBV5-8 and TRBJ2-2; perhaps TRBD2 as D (5 bases). The germline V gene encodes CDR1 SGHTS and CDR2 YDEGEE. V gave up 4 bases and J gave up 6 bases, with 16 bases separating them. The CDR3 runs to 15 residues. CDR3 nucleotide sequence: TGTGCCAGCAGCCTTGTGACGGGGTTAGCCGGGGAGCTGTTTTTT. Its translation: CASSLVTGLAGELFF.